The 9 T cell receptor beta chains below come from one sample, sequenced in a study of blood T cell repertoires in COVID-19. Sequenced by immunoSEQ multiplex PCR; TCRdb stores in-frame clones only, minus some. The sample lists 250,000 or so clones; over 75% were seen once. Sequences were obtained from PBMCs or T cells enriched from blood (not recorded which). The receptors stem from a man aged 40-50 years who had recovered from COVID-19.

The rearrangement uses TRBV27 and TRBJ1-5; TRBD1 is a possible D gene (5 bases). This CDR3 region has 13 residues. Trimming stripped 6 bases from V and 6 bases from J, with 12 bases between. The germline CDR1 and CDR2 sequences are MNHEY and SMNVEV (reference sequence). In nucleotides, the CDR3 is TGTGCCAGCAGGGTCGGGGGAGGTCAGCCCCAGCATTTT. This gives the protein CASRVGGGQPQHF.

The chain is built from TRBV7-9 and TRBJ1-2; 9 positions match TRBD1. V gave up 3 bases and J gave up 4 bases; unmatched junction bases: 3. The CDR3 sequence is 14 residues long. The germline V gene encodes CDR1 SEHNR and CDR2 FQNEAQ (reference sequence). CDR3 protein: CASSFRDRVYGYTF. In nucleotides, the CDR3 is TGTGCCAGCAGCTTCCGGGACAGGGTCTATGGCTACACCTTC.

This chain uses TRBV9 with TRBJ1-2, with TRBD1 matching 7 bases. Trimming took 2 bases from V and 2 from J; bases not matched to a gene: 3. Germline V gene sequence: CDR1 SGDLS, CDR2 YYNGEE. The CDR3 runs to 14 residues. In DNA form, the CDR3 reads TGTGCCAGCAGCGTTCAGACAGGGAACTATGGCTACACCTTC. This encodes CASSVQTGNYGYTF.

The chain combines TRBV19 with TRBJ1-6, with 7 bases matching TRBD1. The CDR3 contains 15 residues. J was trimmed by 7 bases and V by 5 bases; bases with no gene match: 8. Looked up from germline, CDR1 is LNHDA and CDR2 is SQIVND (reference sequence). This CDR3 is CASSFTGTVNSPLHF. CDR3 DNA: TGTGCCAGTAGTTTTACCGGGACAGTAAATTCACCCCTCCACTTT.

The rearrangement links TRBV10-3 to TRBJ2-5, with 7 bases identical to TRBD1. The length of the CDR3 is 14 residues. CDR1 is ENHRY and CDR2 is SYGVKD in the germline V gene. J gave up 5 bases and V 4 bases, and 7 bases lay outside the gene matches. CDR3 DNA sequence: TGTGCCATCAGTGTAGAGACAGGGTGGGAGACCCAGTACTTC. Protein product: CAISVETGWETQYF.

This chain joins TRBV5-4 and TRBJ2-3, with 9 bases fitting TRBD1. The CDR3 has 15 residues. J was trimmed by 0 bases and V by 9 bases; bases with no gene match: 8. Germline V lookup: CDR1 SGHNT, CDR2 YYREEE (reference sequence). The CDR3 DNA reads as TGTGCCATTACCCGGGACAGGGCTAGCACAGATACGCAGTATTTT. Amino acid sequence: CAITRDRASTDTQYF.

The DNA of the CDR3 is TGTGCCAGCCGGACAGGGGGCTTTCACACTGAAGCTTTCTTT. Translating gives CASRTGGFHTEAFF. The chain employs TRBV19 and TRBJ1-1; 11 bases match TRBD1. The CDR3 extends over 14 amino acids. Germline CDR1 LNHDA, CDR2 SQIVND (reference sequence). V was pared by 9 bases and J by 3 bases, with 6 bases of the junction left unmatched.

The chain recombines TRBV10-3 with TRBJ1-2; no definite D call. Germline loops: CDR1 ENHRY, CDR2 SYGVKD. The CDR3 contains 16 residues. V shed 0 bases and J shed 0 bases, with 11 bases lying between them. CDR3 residues: CAISESSTLANYGYTF. As DNA, the CDR3 is TGTGCCATCAGTGAGTCGAGCACCTTAGCTAACTATGGCTACACCTTC.

The rearrangement links TRBV9 to TRBJ2-2, with D unresolved. Trimming removed 4 bases from V and 5 bases from J, with 3 bases in between. The CDR3 runs 11 residues. Germline CDR1 SGDLS, CDR2 YYNGEE. CDR3 nucleotide sequence: TGTGCCAGCAGCTCTACCGGGGAGCTGTTTTTT. Protein sequence: CASSSTGELFF.